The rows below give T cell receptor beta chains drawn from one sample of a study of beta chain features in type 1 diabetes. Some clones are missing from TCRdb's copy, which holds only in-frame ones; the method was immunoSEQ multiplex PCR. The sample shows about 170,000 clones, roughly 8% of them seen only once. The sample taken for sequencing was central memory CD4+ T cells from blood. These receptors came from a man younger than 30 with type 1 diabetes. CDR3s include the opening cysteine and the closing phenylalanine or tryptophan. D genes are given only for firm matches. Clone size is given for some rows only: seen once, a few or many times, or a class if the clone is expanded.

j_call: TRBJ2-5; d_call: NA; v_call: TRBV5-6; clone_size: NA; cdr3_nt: TGTGCCAGCAGCTTGGTGGGGCACCAGTACTTC; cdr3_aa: CASSLVGHQYF
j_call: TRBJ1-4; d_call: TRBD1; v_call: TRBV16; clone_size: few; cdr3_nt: TGTGCCAGCAGCCGGGACAGCCCATCTAATGAAAAACTGTTTTTT; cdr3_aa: CASSRDSPSNEKLFF
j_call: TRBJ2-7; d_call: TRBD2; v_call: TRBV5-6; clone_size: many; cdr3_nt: TGTGCCAGCAGTCGGACTAGCGGGGGACGGGAGCAGTACTTC; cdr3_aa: CASSRTSGGREQYF
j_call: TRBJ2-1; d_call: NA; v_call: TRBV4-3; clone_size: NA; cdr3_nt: TGCGCCAGCAGCTTCCGTGTCTCCTACAATGAGCAGTTCTTC; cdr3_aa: CASSFRVSYNEQFF
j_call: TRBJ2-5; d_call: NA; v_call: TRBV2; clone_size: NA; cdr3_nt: TGTGCCAGCAGTGGTACGGGGGAAGAGACCCAGTACTTC; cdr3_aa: CASSGTGEETQYF
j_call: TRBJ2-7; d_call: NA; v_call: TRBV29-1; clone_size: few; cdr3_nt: TGCAGCGTTGTCGGCCTACCGGGCTCCTACGAGCAGTACTTC; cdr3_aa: CSVVGLPGSYEQYF
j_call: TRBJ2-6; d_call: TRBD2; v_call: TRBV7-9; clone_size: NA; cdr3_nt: TGTGCCAGCAGCCCACAAGGGAGGGGTGGGGCCAACGTCCTGACTTTC; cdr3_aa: CASSPQGRGGANVLTF
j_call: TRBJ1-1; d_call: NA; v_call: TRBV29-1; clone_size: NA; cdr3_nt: TGCAGCGTTGTAGCGCCCTCGAACACTGAAGCTTTCTTT; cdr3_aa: CSVVAPSNTEAFF
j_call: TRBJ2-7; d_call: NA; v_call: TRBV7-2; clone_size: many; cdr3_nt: TGTGCCAGCAGCTACGTCGTCGGCGGGGCCTACGAGCAGTACTTC; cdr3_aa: CASSYVVGGAYEQYF
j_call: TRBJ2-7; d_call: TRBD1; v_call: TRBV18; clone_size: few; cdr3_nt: TGTGCCAGCTCACCCGGGACAGGCATCTCCTACGAGCAGTACTTC; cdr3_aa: CASSPGTGISYEQYF
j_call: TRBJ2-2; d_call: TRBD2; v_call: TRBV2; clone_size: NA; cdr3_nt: TGTGCCAGCAGTGGGAGCGGGAGCGCCGGGGAGCTGTTTTTT; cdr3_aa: CASSGSGSAGELFF
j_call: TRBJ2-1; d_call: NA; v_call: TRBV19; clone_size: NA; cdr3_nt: TGTGCCAGTAGTCCCCGGGGTTATGGTACGAATGAGCAGTTCTTC; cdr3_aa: CASSPRGYGTNEQFF
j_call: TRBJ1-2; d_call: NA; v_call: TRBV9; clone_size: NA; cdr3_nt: TGTGCCAGCAGCCCCGACCCACAGGGAAGATATGGCTACACCTTC; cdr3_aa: CASSPDPQGRYGYTF
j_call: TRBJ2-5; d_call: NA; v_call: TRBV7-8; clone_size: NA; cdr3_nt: TGTGCCAGCAGCTTACTCGGGGAAGAGACCCAGTACTTC; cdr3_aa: CASSLLGEETQYF
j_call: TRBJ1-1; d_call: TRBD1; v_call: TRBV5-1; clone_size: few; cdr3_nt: TGCGCCAGCAGCTTGGGGGCAGACAGGGGAGAAGCTTTCTTT; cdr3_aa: CASSLGADRGEAFF
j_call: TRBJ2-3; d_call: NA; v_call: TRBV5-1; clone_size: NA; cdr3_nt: TGCGCCAGCAGCTTGGCCAGAGATACGCAGTATTTT; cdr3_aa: CASSLARDTQYF
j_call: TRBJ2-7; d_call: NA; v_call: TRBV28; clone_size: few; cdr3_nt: TGTGCCACGGGGTCGATGGGGGCGTTCGACGAGCAGTACTTC; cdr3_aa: CATGSMGAFDEQYF
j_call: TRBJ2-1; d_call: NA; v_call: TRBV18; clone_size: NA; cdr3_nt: TGTGCCAGCTCACCTGGAACAGACTACAATGAGCAGTTCTTC; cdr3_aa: CASSPGTDYNEQFF
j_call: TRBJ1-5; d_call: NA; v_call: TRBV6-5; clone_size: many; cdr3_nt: TGTGCCAGCAAGACGGGGGGGAAGCCCCAGCATTTT; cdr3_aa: CASKTGGKPQHF
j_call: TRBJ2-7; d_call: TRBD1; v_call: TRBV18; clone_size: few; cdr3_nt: TGTGCCAGCTCACCAGGGCAGGACAGGGGGGGAGAGCAGTACTTC; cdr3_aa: CASSPGQDRGGEQYF
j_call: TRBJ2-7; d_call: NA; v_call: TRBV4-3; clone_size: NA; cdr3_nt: TGCGCCAGCAGCCAAGATCATCGGCCCCTTGACTTCTACGAGCAGTACTTC; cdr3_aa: CASSQDHRPLDFYEQYF
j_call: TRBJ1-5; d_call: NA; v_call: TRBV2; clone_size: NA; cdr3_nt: TGTGCCAGCAGTACAGGTAGCAATCAGCCCCAGCATTTT; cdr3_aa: CASSTGSNQPQHF